The 12 T cell receptor beta chains presented below share a single source sample, sequenced in a study of radiotherapy plus CTLA-4 blockade in lung cancer. Clones were read by immunoSEQ multiplex PCR, and TCRdb kept only the in-frame ones, dropping some. The sample includes 85,000 to 100,000 clones, 60% to 80% of them seen just once. Material: peripheral blood, obtained from a patient treated with radiotherapy plus ipilimumab. The receptors shown here come from a human donor with non-small cell lung cancer that progressed on radiotherapy plus ipilimumab.

The chain is built from TRBV7-9 and TRBJ1-1; tentatively, D is TRBD1 (6 bases). The V end was cut by 4 bases, the J end by 2 bases, with 14 bases between. Germline V gene sequence: CDR1 SEHNR, CDR2 FQNEAQ (reference sequence). CDR3 length equals 15 residues. CDR3 DNA: TGTGCCAGCAGCTCCCGGGCAGGGGCAAACACTGAAGCTTTCTTT. It encodes CASSSRAGANTEAFF.

The rearrangement links TRBV9 to TRBJ2-2; 11 nucleotides align to TRBD2. The CDR3 totals 18 residues. Trimming took 0 bases from V and 0 from J; bases not matched to a gene: 4. The germline CDR1 and CDR2 sequences are SGDLS and YYNGEE. The CDR3 DNA reads as TGTGCCAGCAGCGTAGAGCCTAGCGGGGGGACGAACACCGGGGAGCTGTTTTTT. It translates to CASSVEPSGGTNTGELFF.

The rearrangement uses TRBV19 and TRBJ1-4, with TRBD1 as a possible D gene (5 bases). CDR3 length equals 14 residues. The V end was cut by 3 bases, the J end by 7 bases, with 12 bases between. From germline, CDR1 is LNHDA and CDR2 SQIVND (reference sequence). The CDR3 nucleotides read TGTGCCAGTAGTATGAGAGGGGCCAGTGAAAAACTGTTTTTT. As protein: CASSMRGASEKLFF.

CDR3 protein: CASSPGGAGQPQHF. CDR3 nucleotides: TGTGCCAGCAGTCCAGGGGGGGCGGGTCAGCCCCAGCATTTT. The chain carries TRBV6-6 and TRBJ1-5, with 7 bases matching TRBD1. The V segment lost 5 bases and the J segment 6 bases; nucleotides outside the gene matches: 7. This CDR3 comprises 14 residues. Germline lookup yields CDR1 MNHNY and CDR2 SVGAGI (reference sequence).

CDR3: CASSLLSALKPGFYEQYF. Here the CDR3 DNA reads TGTGCCAGCAGCTTACTCAGCGCTCTCAAACCTGGGTTCTACGAGCAGTACTTC. The rearrangement links TRBV7-8 to TRBJ2-7; D gene ambiguous. This CDR3 comprises 18 residues. The V gene's germline CDR1 is SGHVS and CDR2 FQNEAQ. V lost 2 bases, J lost 3 bases, and 23 bases lay in between.

This rearrangement joins TRBV11-2 to TRBJ1-4; D perhaps matches TRBD1 (6 bases). This CDR3 is 18 amino acids long. Deletions cut 0 bases from V and 4 bases from J, with 18 bases between. Germline CDR1 and CDR2: SGHAT and FQNNGV. For the CDR3, the DNA is TGTGCCAGCAGCTTAGAGCCCCCCACAGGGTTGGGTAATGAAAAACTGTTTTTT. Protein: CASSLEPPTGLGNEKLFF.

The V call is TRBV29-1, the J call TRBJ1-2, with D unclear. CDR3 size: 10 residues. Germline-derived CDR1 and CDR2 are SQVTM and ANQGSEA. Trimming cost V 5 bases and J 6 bases, with 7 bases left between them. The CDR3 DNA follows: TGCAGCGTTCACCATAATGGCTACACCTTC. It yields the protein CSVHHNGYTF.

The chain links TRBV11-2 to TRBJ1-5; perhaps TRBD1 as D (6 bases). With 4 bases removed from V and 9 bases from J, the gap between germline ends came to 13 bases. Germline V CDR1 and CDR2: SGHAT, FQNNGV. The CDR3 contains 13 residues. In nucleotides, the CDR3 is TGTGCCAGCAGCTCAGGGGCCGAGGGGCCCCAGCATTTT. Translating it yields CASSSGAEGPQHF.

V and J are TRBV4-1 and TRBJ2-7; D is uncertain. Germline lookup yields CDR1 MGHRA and CDR2 YSYEKL. The CDR3 contains 14 residues. V lost 1 base to trimming and J lost 1 base, with 8 bases between them. CDR3 bases: TGCGCCAGCAGCCAAGCCCTACTTTCCTACGAGCAGTACTTC. As protein: CASSQALLSYEQYF.

The rearrangement joins TRBV5-1 to TRBJ1-2, with D possibly being TRBD1 (6 bases). The CDR3 covers 14 residues. Germline V gene sequence: CDR1 SGHRS, CDR2 YFSETQ. Trimming left V 4 bases short and J 2 bases short, with 12 bases between. CDR3 protein: CASSAGQINYGYTF. CDR3 DNA: TGCGCCAGCAGCGCCGGACAGATCAACTATGGCTACACCTTC.

The rearrangement joins TRBV27 to TRBJ1-2, with 9 bases aligning to TRBD1. This CDR3 is built from 19 residues. V shed 3 bases and J 5 bases; nucleotides not matched to a gene: 19. CDR1 is MNHEY and CDR2 is SMNVEV in the germline V gene (reference sequence). The CDR3 DNA is TGTGCCAGCAGTTTCACCCCTCGAGGACAGGGGAACCTAAAGTATGGCTACACCTTC. It is translated as CASSFTPRGQGNLKYGYTF.

This CDR3 reads CASSLSQASGGTTDTQYF. In DNA, the CDR3 is TGCGCCAGCAGCCTATCGCAGGCTAGCGGGGGGACCACAGATACGCAGTATTTT. This sequence joins TRBV4-3 and TRBJ2-3, with TRBD2 matching over 11 bases. This CDR3 has 18 amino acids. Per germline, CDR1 LGHNA and CDR2 YSLEER. J gave up 2 bases and V 4 bases, and 11 bases lay outside the gene matches.